A single TCR beta chain is shown here with its context. Its antigen is undetermined. Germline values: CDR1 SGHAT, CDR2 FQNNGV. V was pared by 5 bases and J by 7 bases, with 10 bases of the junction left unmatched. The CDR3 runs to 15 residues. This entry belongs to a study of OX40 agonist ivuxolimab in advanced cancers. Across the study: The eligibility criteria allowed prior anti-PD-1, anti-PD-L1 or anti-CTLA-4 therapy, and around 40% had some. Study-wide results and limits: Certain nonresponders likewise exhibited a low normalized T-cell clonal expansion. The study found that CD8+ T cells averaged more expanded clones than CD4+.

Method: immunoSEQ multiplex PCR; TCRdb's copy keeps in-frame clones and lacks some. The table shows roughly 50,000 clones, with 92% occurring only once. The chain carries TRBV11-2 and TRBJ2-7; 11 nucleotides line up with TRBD2. The sample in question was CD4+ or CD8+ T cells sorted from blood, obtained in a trial of the OX40 agonist ivuxolimab. The receptor comes from an adult with an advanced solid tumor such as melanoma, head and neck, liver or kidney cancer. CDR3 amino acids: CASSAASGGPEEQYF. In DNA, the CDR3 is TGTGCCAGCAGCGCCGCTAGCGGGGGGCCGGAGGAGCAGTACTTC.